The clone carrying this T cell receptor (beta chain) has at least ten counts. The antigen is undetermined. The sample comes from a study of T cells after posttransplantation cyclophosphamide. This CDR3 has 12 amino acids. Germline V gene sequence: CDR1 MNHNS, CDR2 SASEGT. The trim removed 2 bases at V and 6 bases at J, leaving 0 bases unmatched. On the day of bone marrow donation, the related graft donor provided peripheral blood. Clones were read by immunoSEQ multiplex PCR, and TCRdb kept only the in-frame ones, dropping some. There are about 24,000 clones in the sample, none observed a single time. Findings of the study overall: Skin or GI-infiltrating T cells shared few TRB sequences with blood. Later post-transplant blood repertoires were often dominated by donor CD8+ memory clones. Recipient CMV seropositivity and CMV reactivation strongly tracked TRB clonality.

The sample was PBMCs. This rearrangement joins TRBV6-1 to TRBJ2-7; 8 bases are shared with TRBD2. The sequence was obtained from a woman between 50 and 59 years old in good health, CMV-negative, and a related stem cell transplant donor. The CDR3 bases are TGTGCCAGCAGTGAACGGGGGGGCGAGCAGTACTTC. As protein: CASSERGGEQYF.